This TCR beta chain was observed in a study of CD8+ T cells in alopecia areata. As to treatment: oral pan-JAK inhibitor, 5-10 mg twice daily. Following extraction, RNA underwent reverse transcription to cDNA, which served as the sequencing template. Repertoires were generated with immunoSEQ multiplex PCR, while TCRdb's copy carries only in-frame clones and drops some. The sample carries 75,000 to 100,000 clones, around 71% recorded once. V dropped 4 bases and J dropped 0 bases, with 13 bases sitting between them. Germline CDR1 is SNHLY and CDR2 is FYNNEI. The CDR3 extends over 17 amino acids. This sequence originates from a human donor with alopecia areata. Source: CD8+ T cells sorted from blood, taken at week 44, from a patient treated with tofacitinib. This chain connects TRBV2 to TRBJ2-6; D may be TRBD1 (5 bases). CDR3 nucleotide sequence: TGTGCCAGCAGTGTGTCGAGACAGACCTCTGGGGCCAACGTCCTGACTTTC. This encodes CASSVSRQTSGANVLTF. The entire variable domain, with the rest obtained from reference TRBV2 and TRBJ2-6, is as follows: EPEVTQTPSHQVTQMGQEVILRCVPISNHLYFYWYRQILGQKVEFLVSFYNNEISEKSEIFDDQFSVERPDGSNFTLKIRSTKLEDSAMYFCASSVSRQTSGANVLTFGAGSRLTVL.